The 17 T cell receptor beta chains in this list originate from one sample, sequenced in a study of T cells in Graves' hyperthyroidism and ophthalmopathy. The source material, RNA transcripts, was used to amplify TCR beta CDR3 regions. Using the HTBI primer set, a first-round RT-PCR was run on the TCR CDR3. One entry per CDR3 protein, called by TCRdb with MiXCR from the multiplex PCR reads. This table holds about 400,000 distinct CDR3 sequences, around 16% found once. Sample: blood. All receptors come from a young woman with Graves' hyperthyroidism.

This sequence joins TRBV5-6 and TRBJ2-7; perhaps TRBD2 as D (6 bases). Trimming left V 5 bases short and J 7 bases short, with 22 bases between. The CDR3 contains 15 residues. Looked up from germline, CDR1 is SGHDT and CDR2 is YYEEEE. In DNA form, the CDR3 reads TGTGCCAGCAGTGTCCGGGGGAGGACCGGAGGGGAGCAGTACTTC. Translated, it gives CASSVRGRTGGEQYF.

This clonotype has just a few counts. This sequence joins TRBV29-1 and TRBJ1-4; the match to TRBD1 covers 9 bases. The CDR3 runs to 13 residues. V was pared by 4 bases and J by 8 bases, with 5 bases of the junction left unmatched. From germline, CDR1 is SQVTM and CDR2 ANQGSEA. CDR3: CSVGEGTGEKLFF. The CDR3 nucleotides are TGCAGCGTTGGAGAAGGGACAGGGGAAAAACTGTTTTTT. Complete variable domain (other parts from reference TRBV29-1 and TRBJ1-4): SAVISQKPSRDICQRGTSLTIQCQVDSQVTMMFWYRQQPGQSLTLIATANQGSEATYESGFVIDKFPISRPNLTFSTLTVSNMSPEDSSIYLCSVGEGTGEKLFFGSGTQLSVL.

This clonotype has a count of ten or more. This sequence joins TRBV3-1 and TRBJ2-5; TRBD2 matches at 12 bases. The CDR3 is made up of 16 amino acids. The V gene end was trimmed by 2 bases and the J gene end by 3 bases; junction bases not matched to a gene: 4. CDR1 is LGHDT and CDR2 is YNNKEL in the germline V gene (reference sequence). The CDR3 loop reads CASSQSRTSGKETQYF. DNA of the CDR3: TGTGCCAGCAGCCAATCCCGGACTAGCGGGAAAGAGACCCAGTACTTC.

The chain carries TRBV19 and TRBJ1-1; D is uncertain. The germline gives CDR1 LNHDA, CDR2 SQIVND (reference sequence). The CDR3 is made up of 14 amino acids. V gave up 3 bases and J gave up 3 bases, with 11 bases separating them. The DNA for the CDR3 is TGTGCCAGTAGTATCCTATTCGGAGACACTGAAGCTTTCTTT. This encodes CASSILFGDTEAFF.

This clonotype showed up many times. The CDR3 DNA is TGTGCCAGCAGCACTACCGGGGAGCTGTTTTTT. It translates to CASSTTGELFF. The chain joins TRBV11-2 to TRBJ2-2; no clear D gene. Per the germline V gene, CDR1 is SGHAT and CDR2 is FQNNGV. This CDR3 region has 11 residues. Trimming left V 5 bases short and J 5 bases short, with 3 bases between.

This sequence joins TRBV2 and TRBJ2-2; 7 bases line up with TRBD2. Per the germline V gene, CDR1 is SNHLY and CDR2 is FYNNEI. Trimming took 6 bases from V and 1 from J; bases not matched to a gene: 2. The CDR3 extends over 14 amino acids. The CDR3 here is CASRAGWNTGELFF. In DNA, the CDR3 is TGTGCCAGCAGAGCGGGATGGAACACCGGGGAGCTGTTTTTT.

The genes are TRBV7-2 and TRBJ2-7; the D call may be TRBD1 or TRBD2 (5 bases each). Trimming stripped 1 base from V and 4 bases from J, with 17 bases between. CDR1 SGHTA and CDR2 FQGNSA come from the germline V gene. CDR3 size: 16 residues. This CDR3 reads CASSLEGTVRGYEQYF. The CDR3 nucleotides are TGTGCCAGCAGCTTAGAAGGGACGGTTCGCGGGTACGAGCAGTACTTC.

This clonotype has ten or more counts. The chain recombines TRBV7-9 with TRBJ2-3; 9 bases agree with TRBD2. The CDR3 is 14 residues long. Germline CDR1 reads SEHNR; CDR2 reads FQNEAQ (reference sequence). With 5 bases clipped from V and 5 bases from J, the junction kept 5 bases outside the gene matches. CDR3 loop: CASSLSGGRDTQYF. The CDR3 DNA reads TGTGCCAGCAGCCTTAGCGGGGGAAGAGATACGCAGTATTTT.

This clonotype was detected many times. The chain employs TRBV12-3 or TRBV12-4 and TRBJ1-1; 8 nucleotides align to TRBD1. Germline trimming cut 6 bases from V and 8 bases from J; bases unmatched to any gene: 8. The CDR3 totals 13 residues. CDR3 region: CASSRQGITEAFF. DNA of the CDR3: TGTGCCAGCAGCAGACAGGGGATCACAGAAGCTTTCTTT.

This clonotype was seen ten or more times. The CDR3 sequence: CSAGTPTGRNQPQHF. DNA for the CDR3: TGCAGTGCTGGTACCCCGACAGGGAGGAATCAGCCCCAGCATTTT. V and J are TRBV20-1 and TRBJ1-5; TRBD1 aligns across 7 bases. The CDR3 runs 15 residues. Germline V gene lookup returns CDR1 DFQATT and CDR2 SNEGSKA (reference sequence). Trimming took 5 bases from V and 4 from J; bases not matched to a gene: 11.

This clonotype showed up just a few times. The V gene is TRBV6-5, the J gene TRBJ2-7, with D perhaps TRBD1 (5 bases). V was trimmed by 5 bases and J by 2 bases, leaving 16 bases between them. Germline V gene data show CDR1 as MNHEY and CDR2 as SVGAGI. The CDR3 sequence is 15 residues long. CDR3 DNA sequence: TGTGCCAGCAGTAATCTTCAGACAGCGACCTACGAGCAGTACTTC. Translation gives CASSNLQTATYEQYF.

This clonotype was detected ten times or more. V usage is TRBV5-1 and J usage is TRBJ2-2, with TRBD1 matching over 9 bases. This CDR3 spans 15 amino acids. Germline V gene lookup returns CDR1 SGHRS and CDR2 YFSETQ. V dropped 3 bases and J dropped 4; count of bases not matched to a gene: 4. This chain's CDR3 is CASSSGTGSTGELFF. CDR3 coding DNA: TGCGCCAGCAGCTCCGGGACAGGGAGCACCGGGGAGCTGTTTTTT.

This clonotype was seen only a few times. V gene TRBV9 combines with J gene TRBJ2-7; TRBD2 is a possible D gene (6 bases). The CDR3 runs 15 residues. Germline lookup yields CDR1 SGDLS and CDR2 YYNGEE. V was cut by 0 bases and J by 2 bases, with 12 bases left in between. The CDR3 sequence: CASSVGRERAYEQYF. CDR3 nucleotide sequence: TGTGCCAGCAGCGTAGGCCGGGAGAGAGCCTACGAGCAGTACTTC. The entire variable domain, with the rest obtained from reference TRBV9 and TRBJ2-7, is as follows: DSGVTQTPKHLITATGQRVTLRCSPRSGDLSVYWYQQSLDQGLQFLIQYYNGEERAKGNILERFSAQQFPDLHSELNLSSLELGDSALYFCASSVGRERAYEQYFGPGTRLTVT.

The genes are TRBV20-1 and TRBJ2-2; 10 bases are a match to TRBD2. J was trimmed by 2 bases and V by 0 bases; bases with no gene match: 6. Germline V gene sequence: CDR1 DFQATT, CDR2 SNEGSKA (reference sequence). The CDR3 has 17 amino acids. The CDR3 DNA reads TGCAGTGCTAGAGATAACCTAGCGGGAGTTAACACCGGGGAGCTGTTTTTT. It specifies CSARDNLAGVNTGELFF.

This clonotype was seen many times. The V and J genes are TRBV7-3 and TRBJ2-3; the D gene is possibly TRBD2 (5 bases). The germline V and J ends were trimmed by 0 bases and 4 bases, with 8 bases remaining between them. Germline V gene sequence: CDR1 SGHTA, CDR2 FQGTGA. This CDR3 has 14 amino acids. CDR3 protein: CASSLTGGPDTQYF. CDR3 bases: TGTGCCAGCAGCTTAACGGGCGGGCCAGATACGCAGTATTTT.

This clonotype was detected only a few times. The chain is built from TRBV13 and TRBJ2-4, with TRBD1 matching over 8 bases. The ends lost 5 bases at V and 10 bases at J; junction bases unmatched: 4. This CDR3 comprises 12 residues. CDR1 PRHDT and CDR2 FYEKMQ come from the germline V gene (reference sequence). CDR3 amino acids: CASSETGGIQYF. DNA of the CDR3: TGTGCCAGCAGCGAAACAGGGGGAATTCAGTACTTC.

This clonotype was seen many times. The chain is built from TRBV11-2 and TRBJ2-1, with D hard to call. CDR1 SGHAT and CDR2 FQNNGV come from the germline V gene. The CDR3 has 12 amino acids. The V gene lost 2 bases and the J gene lost 7 bases, with 6 bases spanning the gap. CDR3 amino acids: CASSLYRNEQFF. In nucleotides, the CDR3 is TGTGCCAGCAGCTTATATAGGAATGAGCAGTTCTTC.